A single sample is the source of the 16 T cell receptor beta chains below, sequenced in a study of cytomegalovirus exposure and HLA in healthy donors (dated by TCRdb to 2015 to 2018). The library was built by means of the immunoSEQ multiplex PCR assay. For the multiplex PCR, a mixture combining 60 forward primers for TCR Vbeta segments and 13 reverse primers for TCR Jbeta segments was used. TCRdb took this table from immuneACCESS and kept in-frame rearrangements with V and J called. Such tables lack part of the clones; where checked against another copy, unresolved V genes explain under half of the gap, and the rest is unexplained. A total of roughly 140,000 clones appear in this sample, about 78% of them only once. The ten largest clones add up to approximately 2.8% of the sample. Sequences were obtained from PBMCs. Receptors originate from a male donor in good health and CMV-seronegative.

The J gene is TRBJ1-1, the V gene TRBV7-9; 9 bases line up with TRBD1. V lost 0 bases and J lost 1; bases outside the gene matches: 6. This CDR3 is 17 amino acids long. Germline V gene lookup returns CDR1 SEHNR and CDR2 FQNEAQ (reference sequence). The CDR3 loop is CASSLANPGQGNTEAFF. CDR3 nucleotide sequence: TGTGCCAGCAGCTTAGCGAATCCGGGACAGGGGAACACTGAAGCTTTCTTT.

A remark on this clone: The sample carries other DNA sequences with the same CDR3. The chain employs TRBV29-1 and TRBJ2-7; the match to TRBD1 covers 7 bases. The ends lost 6 bases at V and 0 bases at J; junction bases unmatched: 2. Germline-derived CDR1 and CDR2 are SQVTM and ANQGSEA. The CDR3 extends over 12 amino acids. CDR3 coding DNA: TGCAGCGTAAGGGACAGCTCCTACGAGCAGTACTTC. It encodes CSVRDSSYEQYF.

The rearrangement joins TRBV6-1 to TRBJ1-2; a weak D match, TRBD1 (5 bases). This CDR3 comprises 12 residues. V was clipped by 4 bases and J by 7 bases, with 10 bases between them. The germline V gene has CDR1 MNHNS and CDR2 SASEGT. CDR3 bases: TGTGCCAGCAGTGGCAACAGGTTTGGCTACACCTTC. This sequence encodes CASSGNRFGYTF.

This clone was observed once. J is TRBJ2-1 and V is TRBV15; TRBD2 agrees at 11 bases. This CDR3 has 16 amino acids. After removal of 3 bases from V and 6 bases from J, the junction contained 7 bases not matched to a gene. The germline V gene has CDR1 LNHNV and CDR2 YYDKDF (reference sequence). DNA for the CDR3: TGTGCCACCAGCAGGACGACTAGCGGGGCACGCAATGAGCAGTTCTTC. It encodes CATSRTTSGARNEQFF.

This clone was detected once. This specimen includes other DNA sequences encoding the same CDR3. The chain uses TRBV5-1 and TRBJ1-1; D might be TRBD1 (5 bases). The V and J ends lost 0 bases and 8 bases respectively, with 8 bases between them. Germline assignment: CDR1 SGHRS and CDR2 YFSETQ. The CDR3 has 12 residues. Here the CDR3 reads CASSLAGGEAFF. For the CDR3, the DNA is TGCGCCAGCAGCTTGGCCGGGGGGGAAGCTTTCTTT.

The chain carries TRBV27 and TRBJ2-1; 12 nucleotides line up with TRBD2. The CDR3 covers 18 residues. V was pared by 4 bases and J by 9 bases, with 16 bases of the junction left unmatched. The germline V gene encodes CDR1 MNHEY and CDR2 SMNVEV (reference sequence). The CDR3 loop reads CASSSPGLAGGPDGEQFF. In DNA form, the CDR3 reads TGTGCCAGCAGTTCGCCAGGTCTAGCGGGGGGGCCAGATGGTGAGCAGTTCTTC.

V and J are TRBV30 and TRBJ1-1, with D uncertain. The germline gives CDR1 GTSNPN, CDR2 SVGIG (reference sequence). This CDR3 comprises 13 residues. The V and J ends lost 3 bases and 1 base respectively, with 9 bases between them. For the CDR3, the DNA is TGTGCCTGGAGCGCAACAGAGAACACTGAAGCTTTCTTT. Protein product: CAWSATENTEAFF.

V and J are TRBV30 and TRBJ1-4; D ambiguous. V was cut by 0 bases and J by 10 bases, with 15 bases left in between. Germline values: CDR1 GTSNPN, CDR2 SVGIG (reference sequence). The CDR3 is 14 residues long. The CDR3 loop is CAWSVRRELGKLFF. Written as DNA, the CDR3 is TGTGCCTGGAGTGTACGCCGGGAATTAGGAAAACTGTTTTTT.

The chain recombines TRBV11-1 with TRBJ2-3, with 11 positions matching TRBD1. Germline V gives CDR1 SGHAT, CDR2 FQDESV (reference sequence). V lost 5 bases, J lost 3 bases, and 10 bases stayed unmatched. CDR3 size: 17 residues. The CDR3 reads CASSLGQGAQWTDTQYF. In DNA form, the CDR3 reads TGTGCCAGCAGCCTAGGACAGGGGGCGCAATGGACAGATACGCAGTATTTT.

This clone was detected only once. The genes are TRBV20-1 and TRBJ2-7, with D possibly matching TRBD2 (6 bases). The CDR3 sequence is 11 residues long. Germline V gives CDR1 DFQATT, CDR2 SNEGSKA (reference sequence). Deletions cut 5 bases from V and 7 bases from J, with 12 bases between. The CDR3 DNA is TGCAGTGCTTCCCCCGGGGGTGAGCAGTACTTC. This codes for CSASPGGEQYF.

This clone was seen once. The CDR3 loop is CASSGEGFYGYTF. The CDR3 DNA is TGTGCCAGCAGCGGCGAGGGTTTCTATGGCTACACCTTC. J is TRBJ1-2 and V is TRBV5-6; no firm D call. V was trimmed by 4 bases and J by 4 bases, leaving 11 bases between them. The CDR3 is made up of 13 amino acids. Per germline, CDR1 SGHDT and CDR2 YYEEEE.

The chain links TRBV11-2 to TRBJ2-7; the match to TRBD1 covers 10 bases. The length of the CDR3 is 14 residues. With V trimmed by 5 bases and J by 3 bases, 4 bases remained unmatched. Germline V gene sequence: CDR1 SGHAT, CDR2 FQNNGV. The CDR3 DNA follows: TGTGCCAGCAGCCTAAGGACAGGGGGCTACGAGCAGTACTTC. Its translation is CASSLRTGGYEQYF.

This chain joins TRBV7-6 and TRBJ2-1; D ambiguous. The germline V and J ends were trimmed by 7 bases and 2 bases, with 12 bases remaining between them. Germline V CDR1 and CDR2: SGHVS, FNYEAQ. The CDR3 covers 14 residues. CDR3 in amino acids: CASTKDSPYNEQFF. The CDR3 nucleotides are TGTGCCAGCACCAAAGATAGCCCCTACAATGAGCAGTTCTTC.

The rearrangement links TRBV19 to TRBJ2-2; possible D gene TRBD1, 5 bases. Trimming shortened V by 2 bases and J by 0 bases, and 10 bases separated the two germline ends. This CDR3 is 16 amino acids long. Per the germline V gene, CDR1 is LNHDA and CDR2 is SQIVND (reference sequence). The CDR3 DNA is TGTGCCAGTAGTATAACCAGGGTCACGAACACCGGGGAGCTGTTTTTT. This codes for CASSITRVTNTGELFF.

The rearrangement links TRBV7-8 to TRBJ2-5, with 7 positions matching TRBD1. CDR3 length equals 14 residues. J was trimmed by 1 base and V by 5 bases; bases with no gene match: 4. Germline V gene lookup returns CDR1 SGHVS and CDR2 FQNEAQ. The CDR3 sequence: CASSLGTAQETQYF. CDR3 DNA sequence: TGTGCCAGCAGCCTAGGGACAGCCCAAGAGACCCAGTACTTC.

This clone came up a few times. The chain is built from TRBV6-1 and TRBJ1-1, with D possibly TRBD1 on 6 matching bases. CDR1 is MNHNS and CDR2 is SASEGT in the germline V gene. This CDR3 contains 13 residues. V dropped 6 bases and J dropped 1 base, with 9 bases sitting between them. CDR3 region: CASRVRGNTEAFF. CDR3 nucleotide sequence: TGTGCCAGCAGGGTCAGGGGGAACACTGAAGCTTTCTTT.